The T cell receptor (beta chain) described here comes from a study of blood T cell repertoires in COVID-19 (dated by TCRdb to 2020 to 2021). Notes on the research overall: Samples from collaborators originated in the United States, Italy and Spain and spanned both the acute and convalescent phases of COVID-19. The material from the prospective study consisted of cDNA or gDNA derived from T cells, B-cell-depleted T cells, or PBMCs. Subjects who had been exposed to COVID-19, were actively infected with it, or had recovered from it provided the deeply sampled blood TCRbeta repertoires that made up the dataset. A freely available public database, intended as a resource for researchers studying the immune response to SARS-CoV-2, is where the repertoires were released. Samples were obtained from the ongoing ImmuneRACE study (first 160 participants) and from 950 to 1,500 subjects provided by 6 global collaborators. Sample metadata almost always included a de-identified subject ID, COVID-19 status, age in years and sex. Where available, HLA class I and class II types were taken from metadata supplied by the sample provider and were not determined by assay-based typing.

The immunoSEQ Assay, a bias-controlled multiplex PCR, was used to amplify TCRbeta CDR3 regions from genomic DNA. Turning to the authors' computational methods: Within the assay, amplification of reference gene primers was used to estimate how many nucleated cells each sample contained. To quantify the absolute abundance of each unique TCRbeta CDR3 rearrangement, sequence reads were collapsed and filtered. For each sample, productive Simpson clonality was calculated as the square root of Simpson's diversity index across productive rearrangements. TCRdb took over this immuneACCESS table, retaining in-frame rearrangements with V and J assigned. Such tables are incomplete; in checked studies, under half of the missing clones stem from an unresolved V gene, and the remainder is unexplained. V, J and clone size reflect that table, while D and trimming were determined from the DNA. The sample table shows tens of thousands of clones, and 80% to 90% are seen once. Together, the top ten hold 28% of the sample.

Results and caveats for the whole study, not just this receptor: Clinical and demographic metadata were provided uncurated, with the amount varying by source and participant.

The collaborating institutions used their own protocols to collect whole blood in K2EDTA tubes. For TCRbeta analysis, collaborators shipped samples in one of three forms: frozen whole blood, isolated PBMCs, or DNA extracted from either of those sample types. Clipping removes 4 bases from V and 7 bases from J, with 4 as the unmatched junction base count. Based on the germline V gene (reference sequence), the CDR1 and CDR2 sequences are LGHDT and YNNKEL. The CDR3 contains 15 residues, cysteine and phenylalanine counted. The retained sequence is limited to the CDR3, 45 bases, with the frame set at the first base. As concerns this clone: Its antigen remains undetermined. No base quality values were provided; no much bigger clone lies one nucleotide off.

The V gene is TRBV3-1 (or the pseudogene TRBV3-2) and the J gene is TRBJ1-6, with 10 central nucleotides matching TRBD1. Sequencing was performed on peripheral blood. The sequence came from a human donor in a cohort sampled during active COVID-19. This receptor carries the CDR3 CASSPRTGGNSPLHF. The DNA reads TGTGCCAGCAGCCCTCGGACAGGGGGAAATTCACCCCTCCACTTT.